This TCR beta chain was sequenced in a study of cytomegalovirus exposure and HLA in healthy donors. Study-level findings and limits: The investigators catalogued some 160 TCR beta chains as cytomegalovirus-associated.

Turning to this clone: The antigen remains undetermined.

Measured with immunoSEQ multiplex PCR; TCRdb has only the in-frame clones, and not every one. The sample holds 120,000 or so clones; about 90% are singletons and the top ten take under 2%. The germline gives CDR1 MGHDK, CDR2 SYGVNS. CDR3 length equals 15 residues. The V and J ends lost 3 bases and 2 bases, in that order; junction bases with no gene match: 5. Among the roughly 120 subjects of the validation cohort, separate from the roughly 700-subject first cohort, were the donors. This rearrangement joins TRBV25-1 to TRBJ2-7; TRBD1 agrees at 9 bases. The receptor was derived from a woman younger than 30 in good health and CMV-seronegative. Sequencing input: PBMCs. The DNA for the CDR3 is TGTGCCAGCAGTGACCACCGGGACAGGGCCTACGAGCAGTACTTC. This translates into CASSDHRDRAYEQYF.